The 10 T cell receptor beta chains below come from one sample, sequenced in a study of cytomegalovirus exposure and HLA in healthy donors. This PCR relied on a set of 60 Vbeta primers and 13 Jbeta primers. Sequencing used immunoSEQ multiplex PCR; TCRdb keeps in-frame clones, though not all of them. The sample contains more than 200,000 clones, about 80% of which appear only once. The sample consisted of PBMCs. All receptors derive from a man between 40 and 49 years old in good health and CMV-seronegative.

Comments on this clone: One junction end does not reproduce the germline sequence, and a read error may be involved. This sequence joins TRBV7-9 and TRBJ1-6, with 9 bases fitting TRBD1. This CDR3 is built from 17 residues. Germline values: CDR1 SEHNR, CDR2 FQNEAQ (reference sequence). The CDR3 nucleotides are TGTTCCAGCAGTTTTAGTTTCTCCGGGACAGGGTCTTCACCCCTCCACTTT. Protein product: CSSSFSFSGTGSSPLHF.

This chain uses TRBV28 with TRBJ2-7; 7 nucleotides line up with TRBD1. The junction had 25 bases not matched to a gene; V was cut back by 3 bases and J by 2 bases. This CDR3 has 21 amino acids. Looked up from germline, CDR1 is MDHEN and CDR2 is SYDVKM. CDR3 sequence (DNA): TGTGCCAGCAGTTTCGGGTCATCAGGGCATTTAGGGGGCACCATCACCTACGAGCAGTACTTC. Translated: CASSFGSSGHLGGTITYEQYF.

The V and J genes are TRBV15 and TRBJ1-5, with TRBD1 identical over 12 bases. Unmatched junction bases numbered 5, after V lost 1 base and J lost 7 bases. The CDR3 is 16 residues long. Germline assignment: CDR1 LNHNV and CDR2 YYDKDF (reference sequence). This chain's CDR3 is CATSRGGQGAGQPQHF. The CDR3 DNA reads TGTGCCACCAGCAGAGGGGGACAGGGGGCGGGACAGCCCCAGCATTTT.

The chain carries TRBV27 and TRBJ2-5; TRBD2 matches 12 bases. CDR3 length: 15 residues. Germline CDR1 reads MNHEY; CDR2 reads SMNVEV (reference sequence). V shed 4 bases and J 4 bases; nucleotides not matched to a gene: 4. As DNA, the CDR3 is TGTGCCAGCAGTTGGGCTAGCGGGGGGGCAGAGACCCAGTACTTC. Residues: CASSWASGGAETQYF.

The chain combines TRBV5-5 with TRBJ1-2; D is undetermined. The length of the CDR3 is 14 residues. Trimming pared 4 bases from V and 0 bases from J, leaving 10 bases between. Looked up from germline, CDR1 is SGHKS and CDR2 is YYEKEE (reference sequence). Here the CDR3 DNA reads TGTGCCAGCAGCCCCTGGAGGCCTAACTATGGCTACACCTTC. This encodes CASSPWRPNYGYTF.

V gene TRBV7-2 combines with J gene TRBJ2-5; 9 bases map to TRBD1. Per germline, CDR1 SGHTA and CDR2 FQGNSA. V shed 4 bases, J shed 5 bases, and the junction held 8 bases outside the gene matches. There are 15 residues in the CDR3. The CDR3 protein is CASSSTGQGGETQYF. The CDR3, as DNA: TGTGCCAGCAGCTCCACGGGACAGGGCGGGGAGACCCAGTACTTC. Using reference TRBV7-2 and TRBJ2-5 for the parts outside the CDR3, the full variable domain is GAGVSQSPSNKVTEKGKDVELRCDPISGHTALYWYRQSLGQGLEFLIYFQGNSAPDKSGLPSDRFSAERTGGSVSTLTIQRTQQEDSAVYLCASSSTGQGGETQYFGPGTRLLVL.

This clone was seen a few times. The chain has TRBV4-1 and TRBJ2-1, with 11 bases identical to TRBD2. This CDR3 is built from 16 residues. Germline lookup yields CDR1 MGHRA and CDR2 YSYEKL. V dropped 4 bases and J dropped 2; count of bases not matched to a gene: 4. The CDR3 nucleotides read TGCGCCAGCAGCCTCCTAGCGGGGGGAACCTACAATGAGCAGTTCTTC. Translating it yields CASSLLAGGTYNEQFF.

Turning to this clone: Other nucleotide sequences from this sample produce the same CDR3. This sequence joins TRBV28 and TRBJ2-7; TRBD2 matches at 13 bases. V lost 6 bases, J lost 2 bases, and 4 bases stayed unmatched. The CDR3 is 15 residues long. Germline lookup yields CDR1 MDHEN and CDR2 SYDVKM. The CDR3 DNA reads TGTGCCAGCAGCCCCGGACTAGCGGGAGCCTACGAGCAGTACTTC. Translated: CASSPGLAGAYEQYF.

The chain recombines TRBV11-2 with TRBJ1-1; no firm D call. This CDR3 has 14 amino acids. Germline CDR1 SGHAT, CDR2 FQNNGV. V lost 5 bases and J lost 0, with 10 bases in between. The chain's CDR3 is CASSPESLNTEAFF. The CDR3 nucleotides are TGTGCCAGCAGCCCTGAGTCACTGAACACTGAAGCTTTCTTT.

The V gene is TRBV29-1, the J gene TRBJ2-7, with TRBD2 identical over 11 bases. CDR3 length equals 14 residues. Germline V gene lookup returns CDR1 SQVTM and CDR2 ANQGSEA. Unmatched junction bases numbered 12, after V lost 4 bases and J lost 10 bases. The CDR3 DNA is TGCAGCGTTGCGGGGACGGAAACTAGCGGGAGTCAGTACTTC. It codes for CSVAGTETSGSQYF.